The 14 T cell receptor beta chains below were found in one sample sequenced in a study of blood T cell repertoires in COVID-19. Here immunoSEQ multiplex PCR was the method, and the copy in TCRdb shows in-frame clones only, minus some. Here the sample spans some 150,000 clones, more than 75% being singletons. Sequences were obtained from peripheral blood. The receptors derive from a human donor with acute or convalescent COVID-19. The donor label of this sample is uncertain.

The chain employs TRBV2 and TRBJ1-2; TRBD1 is a possible D gene (6 bases). Germline CDR1 SNHLY, CDR2 FYNNEI. The CDR3 contains 17 residues. The ends were cut back, 1 base at V and 5 bases at J, with 20 bases in the middle. CDR3 sequence (DNA): TGTGCCAGCAGTGAAGGTACAGGGCTAGGCGGGCAATATGGCTACACCTTC. This gives the protein CASSEGTGLGGQYGYTF. Full variable domain (missing parts from reference TRBV2 and TRBJ1-2): EPEVTQTPSHQVTQMGQEVILRCVPISNHLYFYWYRQILGQKVEFLVSFYNNEISEKSEIFDDQFSVERPDGSNFTLKIRSTKLEDSAMYFCASSEGTGLGGQYGYTFGSGTRLTVV.

CDR3 nucleotides: TGTGCCAGCAGCCCGACAGGGGGCAGTTACGAGCAGTACTTC. Its translation: CASSPTGGSYEQYF. The rearrangement links TRBV7-3 to TRBJ2-7; TRBD1 agrees at 10 bases. Trimming removed 5 bases from V and 4 bases from J; junction bases left unmatched: 5. Looked up from germline, CDR1 is SGHTA and CDR2 is FQGTGA. This CDR3 region has 14 residues. The full variable domain, rest sourced from reference TRBV7-3 and TRBJ2-7, is GAGVSQTPSNKVTEKGKYVELRCDPISGHTALYWYRQSLGQGPEFLIYFQGTGAADDSGLPNDRFFAVRPEGSVSTLKIQRTERGDSAVYLCASSPTGGSYEQYFGPGTRLTVT.

This clone was detected once. This sequence joins TRBV18 and TRBJ2-1, with 9 bases that match TRBD2. CDR1 and CDR2 (germline): KGHSH, LQKENI. The CDR3 covers 18 residues. V shed 0 bases, J shed 5 bases, and the junction held 11 bases outside the gene matches. CDR3 loop: CASSPPQTRIAGDNEQFF. The CDR3 nucleotides are TGTGCCAGCTCACCACCGCAGACCCGGATAGCGGGAGACAATGAGCAGTTCTTC.

The J gene is TRBJ1-1, the V gene TRBV6-2 or TRBV6-3, with D perhaps matching TRBD1 (5 bases). This CDR3 contains 14 residues. The ends were cut back, 4 bases at V and 1 base at J, with 10 bases in the middle. The germline V gene has CDR1 MNHEY and CDR2 SVGEGT. The CDR3 reads CASSLYRSNTEAFF. In DNA, the CDR3 is TGTGCCAGCAGTTTATACAGGTCGAACACTGAAGCTTTCTTT.

J is TRBJ2-7 and V is TRBV19; 7 positions agree with TRBD2. CDR1 LNHDA and CDR2 SQIVND come from the germline V gene (reference sequence). V trimming: 5 bases; J trimming: 2 bases; junction bases outside the gene matches: 6. This CDR3 has 14 amino acids. CDR3 region: CASSPGGLPYEQYF. The CDR3 DNA is TGTGCCAGTAGTCCCGGGGGACTACCCTACGAGCAGTACTTC.

The chain carries TRBV4-3 and TRBJ2-1; D possibly corresponds to TRBD1 (6 bases). CDR1 is LGHNA, CDR2 YSLEER, per germline. This CDR3 region has 13 residues. The V and J ends lost 0 bases and 7 bases respectively, with 7 bases between them. CDR3 amino acids: CASSQDQGNEQFF. In nucleotides, the CDR3 is TGCGCCAGCAGCCAAGATCAGGGGAATGAGCAGTTCTTC.

V usage is TRBV5-8 and J usage is TRBJ2-5; TRBD2 is a possible D gene (7 bases). This CDR3 comprises 14 residues. The V gene lost 2 bases and the J gene lost 6 bases, with 14 bases spanning the gap. Germline CDR1 reads SGHTS; CDR2 reads YDEGEE. The CDR3 reads CASSFRGGVKTQYF. The CDR3 DNA reads as TGTGCCAGCAGCTTTAGGGGGGGCGTGAAGACCCAGTACTTC.

V and J are TRBV6-2 or TRBV6-3 and TRBJ2-7; 7 positions agree with TRBD2. Germline V gene sequence: CDR1 MNHEY, CDR2 SVGEGT. This CDR3 contains 13 residues. V lost 5 bases to trimming and J lost 2 bases; unmatched junction nucleotides: 3. The CDR3: CASSLLATYEQYV. The CDR3 region has the DNA TGTGCCAGCAGTCTACTAGCGACCTACGAGCAGTACGTC.

The CDR3 sequence is CSAGGADTQYF. CDR3 sequence (DNA): TGCAGTGCAGGGGGCGCAGATACGCAGTATTTT. This chain links TRBV20-1 with TRBJ2-3; the match to TRBD1 covers 7 bases. CDR3 size: 11 residues. V was clipped by 6 bases and J by 4 bases; unmatched bases: 1. The germline CDR1 and CDR2 sequences are DFQATT and SNEGSKA (reference sequence).

V usage is TRBV6-6 and J usage is TRBJ1-1; D is possibly TRBD1 (5 bases). In germline, CDR1 is MNHNY, CDR2 SVGAGI (reference sequence). The CDR3 totals 13 residues. The V end was cut by 6 bases, the J end by 5 bases, with 13 bases between. CDR3 residues: CASRETATTEAFF. As DNA, the CDR3 is TGTGCCAGCAGGGAGACAGCCACAACTGAAGCTTTCTTT.

For this clone: Other DNA sequences within the sample encode an identical CDR3. The rearrangement links TRBV7-3 to TRBJ1-1; TRBD1 might be the D (5 bases). Between the trimmed V and J ends, which lost 0 bases and 1 base, there was a span of 6 bases. Germline V gene lookup returns CDR1 SGHTA and CDR2 FQGTGA. This CDR3 comprises 14 residues. The CDR3 DNA sequence: TGTGCCAGCAGCTTAACGGGGGGGAACACTGAAGCTTTCTTT. Residues: CASSLTGGNTEAFF.

The chain couples TRBV3-1 (or the pseudogene TRBV3-2) to TRBJ1-3; D is uncertain. The CDR3 length is 13 residues. Germline loops: CDR1 LGHDT, CDR2 YNNKEL (reference sequence). Trimming took 2 bases from V and 0 from J, leaving 2 bases between them. CDR3 region: CASSQHSGNTIYF. Written as DNA, the CDR3 is TGTGCCAGCAGCCAACACTCTGGAAACACCATATATTTT.

The CDR3 nucleotides read TGTGCCAGCAGCTTGGGGGTGGTAACAGGGGGGCGTCGGCAAGAGACCCAGTACTTC. Its translation is CASSLGVVTGGRRQETQYF. The chain is built from TRBV5-4 and TRBJ2-5, with 8 bases aligning to TRBD1. V trimming: 0 bases; J trimming: 2 bases; junction bases outside the gene matches: 15. CDR3 length: 19 amino acids. In germline, CDR1 is SGHNT, CDR2 YYREEE (reference sequence). Drawing the rest from reference TRBV5-4 and TRBJ2-5, the complete variable domain is ETGVTQSPTHLIKTRGQQVTLRCSSQSGHNTVSWYQQALGQGPQFIFQYYREEENGRGNFPPRFSGLQFPNYSSELNVNALELDDSALYLCASSLGVVTGGRRQETQYFGPGTRLLVL.

V and J are TRBV14 and TRBJ1-1; D gene ambiguous. The germline CDR1 and CDR2 sequences are SGHDN and FVKESK. The CDR3 has 12 amino acids. The V gene lost 8 bases and the J gene lost 4 bases, with 11 bases spanning the gap. As DNA, the CDR3 is TGTGCCAGCGGCCGGAGGGCCACTGAAGCTTTCTTT. This codes for CASGRRATEAFF.